Listed here is a single T cell receptor (beta chain). Its matching antigen is unknown. The data stem from a study of cytomegalovirus exposure and HLA in healthy donors. Turning to the study itself: The 110 or so validation repertoires used a platform that matched the one used for the roughly 650 first-cohort repertoires, as a later analysis reported.

The data were produced by immunoSEQ multiplex PCR, yet TCRdb's version contains in-frame clones alone and is incomplete. The sample lists roughly 330,000 clones, approximately 90% occurring once. Findings of the study overall: In the 120 or so validation repertoires, under 95% of cluster scores exceeded 0, per a later analysis. Reported results showed that the classifier diagnosed cytomegalovirus status with high specificity and sensitivity.

There are 13 residues in the CDR3. CDR1 SSHAT and CDR2 FNYEAQ come from the germline V gene (reference sequence). V dropped 3 bases and J dropped 4 bases, with 10 bases sitting between them. The chain recombines TRBV7-7 with TRBJ2-7, with D tentatively TRBD1 (5 bases). Sequencing was carried out using PBMCs. The receptor was derived from a woman aged 30 to 39 in good health and CMV-seropositive. The CDR3 coding sequence is TGTGCCAGCAGCTTGTGGCAGGGATACGAGCAGTACTTC. Its translation is CASSLWQGYEQYF. Looking up the rest from reference TRBV7-7 and TRBJ2-7 gives the full variable domain: GAGVSQSPRYKVTKRGQDVTLRCDPISSHATLYWYQQALGQGPEFLTYFNYEAQPDKSGLPSDRFSAERPEGSISTLTIQRTEQRDSAMYRCASSLWQGYEQYFGPGTRLTVT.